The rows below give T cell receptor beta chains drawn from one sample of a study of tumor and adjacent non-tumor tissue in lung cancer. Each CDR3 protein is one row after TCRdb ran MiXCR on the multiplex PCR reads. This sample has around 100,000 distinct CDR3 sequences; about 62% occur once, and the top ten carry approximately 18%. The source material was distant non-tumor lung tissue. The source of these receptors is a man younger than 40 with non-small cell lung cancer. The CDR3 runs from the conserved cysteine through the conserved F or W. Fields, in order: D gene, clone size, J gene, V gene, CDR3 DNA, CDR3 protein. A D gene is named only where the DNA matches it firmly. Rows give clone size only sometimes, using once, few, many, or a class for an expanded clone.

TRBD2	few	TRBJ2-7	TRBV28	TGTGCCAGCAGTTCACTAGCGGGAGTAAACGAGCAGTACTTC	CASSSLAGVNEQYF
TRBD1	many	TRBJ1-6	TRBV6-5	TGTGCCAGCAGCCCGCGAATACCGGGACAGGGGAATTCACCCCTCCACTTT	CASSPRIPGQGNSPLHF
.	.	TRBJ2-1	TRBV11-2	TGTGCCAGCAGCCTAGGAGGGGGGTACTACAATGAGCAGTTCTTC	CASSLGGGYYNEQFF
.	.	TRBJ2-4	TRBV5-1	TGCGCCAGCAGCTTGGCGACTGACGGCATTCAGTACTTC	CASSLATDGIQYF
TRBD1	.	TRBJ1-5	TRBV7-2	TGTGCCAGCAGCCCACTCCCGACAGGGAGAGGTCAGCCCCAGCATTTT	CASSPLPTGRGQPQHF
.	.	TRBJ2-5	TRBV29-1	TGCAGCGTTGTCAAACTCCCTCATGAGACCCAGTACTTC	CSVVKLPHETQYF
TRBD2	.	TRBJ2-5	TRBV7-9	TGTGCCAGCAGCAAGACTAGCGGGGGGACCGGGGAGACCCAGTACTTC	CASSKTSGGTGETQYF
.	medium-sized	TRBJ1-5	TRBV6-5	TGTGCCAGCAGCTCGACCCCCCCTGGATGGGGCAATCAGCCCCAGCATTTT	CASSSTPPGWGNQPQHF
.	.	TRBJ2-3	TRBV11-2	TGTGCCAGCAGCCCGGGGGTCCAGGGCACAGATACGCAGTATTTT	CASSPGVQGTDTQYF
.	.	TRBJ2-7	TRBV4-1	TGCGCCAGCGGCCTAGGCGACGGTAGCTCCTACGAGCAGTACTTC	CASGLGDGSSYEQYF
TRBD2	.	TRBJ2-1	TRBV5-1	TGCGCCAGCAGCTTGGGGGGACTAGCGGGGGGGAATGAGCAGTTCTTC	CASSLGGLAGGNEQFF